This T cell receptor (beta chain) was recovered during a study of blood T cells in healthy people across ages. Germline V gene lookup returns CDR1 SGHTA and CDR2 FQGNSA. The trim removed 5 bases at V and 6 bases at J, leaving 13 bases unmatched. CDR3 length: 16 amino acids. Together with a sample-barcoded 5' primer, a J-beta primer mix was included in a second PCR lasting about 7 to 11 cycles. TCRdb reanalysed the 5' RACE reads using MiXCR and keeps one entry per CDR3 protein. The top ten hold 7% to 9% of the sample, which has about 1,600,000 distinct CDR3 sequences, about 40% seen once. Specimen: blood. V and J are TRBV7-2 and TRBJ2-1; 7 bases map to TRBD2. The source is a woman under 30 in good health. The CDR3 DNA sequence: TGTGCCAGCAGCGAGTCGGGTGGGAGGGCCTTCAATGAGCAGTTCTTC. This encodes CASSESGGRAFNEQFF.